The clone carrying this T cell receptor beta chain was counted once. The CDR3 loop spans 15 amino acids. V was pared by 7 bases and J by 5 bases, with 7 bases of the junction left unmatched. Germline values: CDR1 MNHNY, CDR2 SVGAGI (reference sequence). Method: immunoSEQ multiplex PCR; TCRdb's copy keeps in-frame clones and lacks some. This sample yields about 240,000 clones, of which approximately 83% are seen a single time; around 6% belongs to the top ten. The data are from a study of blood T cell repertoires in COVID-19. Study at large: From T cells, B-cell-depleted T cells, or PBMCs came the material, which was cDNA or gDNA.

Sequenced: peripheral blood. The chain couples TRBV6-6 to TRBJ2-5, with 13 bases that match TRBD2. The source of this sequence is a human donor in a cohort sampled during active COVID-19. CDR3 amino acids: CASTELAGGRETQYF. The DNA for the CDR3 is TGTGCCAGCACTGAACTAGCGGGGGGGCGGGAGACCCAGTACTTC.